The 28 T cell receptor beta chains in this list originate from one sample, sequenced in a study of a mutant IDH1 vaccine in newly diagnosed glioma. This sample's time point: week 23, last vaccination. Alongside topical imiquimod, each dose of vaccine comprised 300 ug of mutant IDH1 20-mer peptide. Here immunoSEQ multiplex PCR was the method, and the copy in TCRdb shows in-frame clones only, minus some. The profile shows around 54,000 clones, 85% to 90% of them singletons. No antigen has been identified for these receptors. The sequencing used PBMCs, collected from a glioma patient whose treatment included an IDH1 peptide vaccine. Every receptor here comes from a man aged 35-49 years with glioma.

The chain is built from TRBV5-1 and TRBJ1-2; no clear D gene. Germline V CDR1 and CDR2: SGHRS, YFSETQ. CDR3 length: 14 residues. Trimming shortened V by 4 bases and J by 2 bases, and 12 bases separated the two germline ends. The CDR3 sequence is CASSPNPENYGYTF. The CDR3 DNA reads as TGCGCCAGCAGCCCGAACCCTGAAAACTATGGCTACACCTTC.

This chain links TRBV2 with TRBJ2-6; D unclear. Germline values: CDR1 SNHLY, CDR2 FYNNEI. Trimming took 5 bases from V and 0 from J, leaving 11 bases between them. CDR3 size: 16 residues. The CDR3 DNA is TGTGCCAGCAGTAATTACATGGGCTCTGGGGCCAACGTCCTGACTTTC. Translation: CASSNYMGSGANVLTF.

V usage is TRBV29-1 and J usage is TRBJ2-5, with D perhaps given as TRBD1 or TRBD2 (7 bases each). CDR1 is SQVTM, CDR2 ANQGSEA, per germline. CDR3 length: 14 residues. Trimming pared 3 bases from V and 4 bases from J, leaving 15 bases between. The CDR3 spells CSVDWGQRGETQYF. CDR3 bases: TGCAGCGTTGATTGGGGACAGCGGGGAGAGACCCAGTACTTC.

V usage is TRBV11-2 and J usage is TRBJ2-7, with TRBD1 matching 7 bases. In germline, CDR1 is SGHAT, CDR2 FQNNGV. The CDR3 has 14 amino acids. V lost 8 bases to trimming and J lost 2 bases; unmatched junction nucleotides: 9. The CDR3 reads CASWSGDRPYEQYF. The CDR3 nucleotides are TGTGCCAGCTGGAGTGGGGACAGACCCTACGAGCAGTACTTC.

This clone has a handful of counts. The CDR3 bases are TGTGCCAGCAGTGACTCAACCGACACCACCGGGGAGCTGTTTTTT. As protein: CASSDSTDTTGELFF. The chain is built from TRBV6-4 and TRBJ2-2; D gene unclear. V shed 0 bases and J shed 4 bases, with 9 bases lying between them. The CDR3 runs 15 residues. The germline V gene has CDR1 MRHNA and CDR2 SNTAGT.

This rearrangement joins TRBV5-1 to TRBJ1-1, with TRBD1 as a possible D gene (5 bases). The CDR3 totals 13 residues. CDR1 and CDR2 (germline): SGHRS, YFSETQ. V dropped 4 bases and J dropped 0 bases, with 7 bases sitting between them. CDR3 sequence reads: CASSVGLNTEAFF. CDR3 in DNA: TGCGCCAGCAGCGTGGGGCTGAACACTGAAGCTTTCTTT.

The rearrangement uses TRBV15 and TRBJ1-5, with D unresolved. Trimming removed 1 base from V and 0 bases from J, with 16 bases in between. Germline V gene lookup returns CDR1 LNHNV and CDR2 YYDKDF (reference sequence). The CDR3 totals 18 residues. For the CDR3, the DNA is TGTGCCACCAGCAGAGTTCGTGCCTCGACGGGTAGCAATCAGCCCCAGCATTTT. Protein sequence: CATSRVRASTGSNQPQHF.

The chain has TRBV27 and TRBJ2-2, with no clear D. CDR1 is MNHEY, CDR2 SMNVEV, per germline (reference sequence). This CDR3 region has 14 residues. Deletions cut 2 bases from V and 0 bases from J, with 4 bases between. CDR3 loop: CASSLRANTGELFF. The CDR3 DNA reads as TGTGCCAGCAGTTTAAGAGCGAACACCGGGGAGCTGTTTTTT.

Here the CDR3 DNA reads TGTGCCAGCAGTGAAAGGACAGCCATATTGACCGGGGAGCTGTTTTTT. Protein: CASSERTAILTGELFF. The gene calls are TRBV6-1 and TRBJ2-2, with D possibly being TRBD1 (6 bases). Trimming cost V 2 bases and J 5 bases, with 15 bases left between them. CDR3 size: 16 residues. Germline CDR1 MNHNS, CDR2 SASEGT.

The rearrangement joins TRBV6-6 to TRBJ2-1; no clear D. The germline V and J ends were trimmed by 5 bases and 8 bases, with 10 bases remaining between them. CDR1 and CDR2 (germline): MNHNY, SVGAGI (reference sequence). This CDR3 region has 12 residues. In DNA form, the CDR3 reads TGTGCCAGCAGTCGTCTGGGTGATGAGCAGTTCTTC. This translates into CASSRLGDEQFF.

Remarks on this clone: The conserved phenylalanine or tryptophan normally closing the CDR3 is absent here, so this likely arose from a read error. No DNA is shown, since the ends of the CDR3 on it are uncertain; the CDR3 is the one TCRdb lists. This chain uses TRBV2 with TRBJ1-2; no DNA check was done on the table's D call, TRBD1. Germline V CDR1 and CDR2: SNHLY, FYNNEI. The CDR3 is 11 residues long, ends included. CDR3 loop: CASSEPQDRGI.

The chain joins TRBV4-2 to TRBJ2-7, with 8 bases matching TRBD1. The CDR3 covers 16 residues. The V gene end was trimmed by 4 bases and the J gene end by 3 bases; junction bases not matched to a gene: 11. Germline CDR1 is LGHNA and CDR2 is YNFKEQ. The CDR3 reads CASSPKTGQGDYEQYF. The CDR3 nucleotides read TGTGCCAGCAGCCCCAAAACCGGACAGGGCGACTACGAGCAGTACTTC.

The chain has TRBV6-5 and TRBJ1-4; D may be TRBD1 (5 bases). The length of the CDR3 is 16 residues. Trimming left V 0 bases short and J 8 bases short, with 16 bases between. CDR1 and CDR2 from the germline V gene are MNHEY and SVGAGI. For the CDR3, the DNA is TGTGCCAGCAGTTACTCTAGGGGACGAAATGGAGAAAAACTGTTTTTT. Protein sequence: CASSYSRGRNGEKLFF.

This chain uses TRBV19 with TRBJ1-1, with 7 positions matching TRBD1. The CDR3 runs to 14 residues. Germline V lookup: CDR1 LNHDA, CDR2 SQIVND (reference sequence). The V gene end was trimmed by 6 bases and the J gene end by 8 bases; junction bases not matched to a gene: 12. CDR3 residues: CASSADREVTEAFF. The CDR3 coding sequence is TGTGCCAGTAGCGCAGACAGGGAGGTCACCGAAGCTTTCTTT.

The chain joins TRBV2 to TRBJ2-5; D may be TRBD2 (6 bases). Trimming pared 2 bases from V and 5 bases from J, leaving 15 bases between. This CDR3 has 15 amino acids. Looked up from germline, CDR1 is SNHLY and CDR2 is FYNNEI. In DNA, the CDR3 is TGTGCCAGCAGTGAATCCGGGGTCCGGGGGGAGACCCAGTACTTC. This translates into CASSESGVRGETQYF. The complete variable domain, with remaining parts taken from reference TRBV2 and TRBJ2-5, reads EPEVTQTPSHQVTQMGQEVILRCVPISNHLYFYWYRQILGQKVEFLVSFYNNEISEKSEIFDDQFSVERPDGSNFTLKIRSTKLEDSAMYFCASSESGVRGETQYFGPGTRLLVL.

J is TRBJ2-1 and V is TRBV5-1; D possibly uses TRBD1 or TRBD2 (7 bases each). V was pared by 4 bases and J by 5 bases, with 19 bases between. The CDR3 extends over 16 amino acids. CDR1 is SGHRS, CDR2 YFSETQ, per germline. CDR3 sequence (DNA): TGCGCCAGCAGCCCCCAGACAGGGAGGGGGGACAATGAGCAGTTCTTC. Translation: CASSPQTGRGDNEQFF.

The CDR3 DNA sequence: TGTGCCAGCAGCGTGATGGTGACTGGGACCAATGAGCAGTTCTTC. Protein product: CASSVMVTGTNEQFF. This chain links TRBV9 with TRBJ2-1; either TRBD1 or TRBD2 may supply D (5 bases each). V lost 2 bases and J lost 6, with 15 bases in between. The CDR3 totals 15 residues. CDR1 is SGDLS and CDR2 is YYNGEE in the germline V gene. The full variable domain, in which reference TRBV9 and TRBJ2-1 provide the parts outside the CDR3, is DSGVTQTPKHLITATGQRVTLRCSPRSGDLSVYWYQQSLDQGLQFLIQYYNGEERAKGNILERFSAQQFPDLHSELNLSSLELGDSALYFCASSVMVTGTNEQFFGPGTRLTVL.

The J gene is TRBJ1-2, the V gene TRBV19; D not certain. This CDR3 has 14 residues. The V end was cut by 3 bases, the J end by 10 bases, with 18 bases between. The germline CDR1 and CDR2 sequences are LNHDA and SQIVND (reference sequence). The CDR3 here is CASSILPGTSAYTF. The CDR3 nucleotides read TGTGCCAGTAGTATCCTCCCGGGTACCTCGGCCTACACCTTC.

CDR3 region: CASSTRGGVAGGYNEQFF. For the CDR3, the DNA is TGTGCCAGCAGCACCCGGGGGGGGGTAGCGGGAGGGTACAATGAGCAGTTCTTC. V usage is TRBV9 and J usage is TRBJ2-1; the match to TRBD2 covers 11 bases. Germline values: CDR1 SGDLS, CDR2 YYNGEE. The CDR3 totals 18 residues. V dropped 4 bases and J dropped 4; count of bases not matched to a gene: 13.

V is TRBV19 and J is TRBJ1-6; D call uncertain. V lost 6 bases to trimming and J lost 5 bases, with 8 bases between them. This CDR3 spans 13 amino acids. CDR1 and CDR2 from the germline V gene are LNHDA and SQIVND (reference sequence). CDR3 sequence reads: CASRQVDNSPLHF. The CDR3 DNA is TGTGCCAGTAGGCAGGTGGATAATTCACCCCTCCACTTT.

The rearrangement uses TRBV5-1 and TRBJ1-2; the match to TRBD1 covers 10 bases. This CDR3 has 15 residues. The germline gives CDR1 SGHRS, CDR2 YFSETQ. Trimming at V came to 4 bases and at J to 7 bases, leaving 10 bases not matched to a gene. Written as DNA, the CDR3 is TGCGCCAGCAGCCCTCGCATGGACAGGGGGGCTGGCTACACCTTC. This translates into CASSPRMDRGAGYTF.

The rearrangement uses TRBV15 and TRBJ2-2; D is perhaps TRBD1 or TRBD2 (5 bases each). CDR1 is LNHNV and CDR2 is YYDKDF in the germline V gene (reference sequence). The length of the CDR3 is 14 residues. V was trimmed by 1 base and J by 5 bases, leaving 8 bases between them. The CDR3 region is CATSRAGGTGELFF. The DNA for the CDR3 is TGTGCCACCAGCAGAGCTGGGGGAACCGGGGAGCTGTTTTTT.

J is TRBJ2-1 and V is TRBV9; 7 nucleotides match TRBD1. This CDR3 comprises 12 residues. CDR1 is SGDLS, CDR2 YYNGEE, per germline. Unmatched junction bases numbered 4, after V lost 3 bases and J lost 10 bases. The CDR3 reads CASSDVTGEQFF. DNA for the CDR3: TGTGCCAGCAGCGATGTGACAGGGGAGCAGTTCTTC.

The genes are TRBV10-3 and TRBJ2-1; TRBD2 agrees at 8 bases. Germline V gene lookup returns CDR1 ENHRY and CDR2 SYGVKD. Unmatched junction bases numbered 5, after V lost 4 bases and J lost 6 bases. The CDR3 has 14 residues. The CDR3 DNA sequence: TGTGCCATCAGTGGTTCGGGACTAGGCAATGAGCAGTTCTTC. It is translated as CAISGSGLGNEQFF.

A few counts support this clone. The J gene is TRBJ1-1, the V gene TRBV14; TRBD1 agrees at 7 bases. In germline, CDR1 is SGHDN, CDR2 FVKESK. The J segment lost 7 bases and the V segment lost 4 bases, leaving 6 bases of the junction unmatched. The CDR3 is 13 residues long. The CDR3 region is CASSLSQGFEAFF. In DNA, the CDR3 is TGTGCCAGCAGCCTTTCACAGGGGTTTGAAGCTTTCTTT.

This chain uses TRBV18 with TRBJ2-4; possibly TRBD2 for D (6 bases). The CDR3 has 16 amino acids. Germline lookup yields CDR1 KGHSH and CDR2 LQKENI. Trimming stripped 0 bases from V and 6 bases from J, with 15 bases between. Here the CDR3 reads CASSPPLFGGPNIQYF. The DNA of the CDR3 is TGTGCCAGCTCACCACCGCTGTTCGGGGGTCCAAACATTCAGTACTTC.

The gene calls are TRBV5-1 and TRBJ2-3; 11 nucleotides agree with TRBD1. V dropped 4 bases and J dropped 6; count of bases not matched to a gene: 4. The CDR3 consists of 14 residues. Germline V gives CDR1 SGHRS, CDR2 YFSETQ. The chain's CDR3 is CASSPGTGGDTQYF. CDR3 nucleotides: TGCGCCAGCAGCCCCGGGACAGGGGGGGATACGCAGTATTTT.

V is TRBV28 and J is TRBJ2-7; 10 bases are a match to TRBD2. The V gene end was trimmed by 7 bases and the J gene end by 3 bases; junction bases not matched to a gene: 6. Germline V gives CDR1 MDHEN, CDR2 SYDVKM. The CDR3 consists of 14 residues. CDR3 in amino acids: CASTPSGGIYEQYF. CDR3 in DNA: TGTGCCAGCACTCCTAGCGGGGGAATCTACGAGCAGTACTTC.